The 7 T cell receptor beta chains presented below share a single source sample, sequenced in a study of cytomegalovirus exposure and HLA in healthy donors. The PCR used 60 Vbeta and 13 Jbeta primers. Here immunoSEQ multiplex PCR was the method, and the copy in TCRdb shows in-frame clones only, minus some. The sample yields 65,000 to 95,000 clones, under 80% seen once. The specimen was PBMCs. These TCRs come from a human donor in good health.

This clone appeared many times. The chain employs TRBV5-6 and TRBJ2-7, with 8 nucleotides matching TRBD1. The CDR3 totals 14 residues. V was clipped by 4 bases and J by 2 bases; unmatched bases: 5. In germline, CDR1 is SGHDT, CDR2 YYEEEE. The CDR3 DNA reads TGTGCCAGCAGCGAGACAGGGGTGGCCTACGAGCAGTACTTC. This gives the protein CASSETGVAYEQYF.

The chain couples TRBV6-5 to TRBJ2-2, with D perhaps matching TRBD2 (5 bases). Germline V gives CDR1 MNHEY, CDR2 SVGAGI. Trimming pared 8 bases from V and 1 base from J, leaving 11 bases between. CDR3 size: 14 residues. CDR3 coding DNA: TGTGCCAGCTCGCACGGAGGGAACACCGGGGAGCTGTTTTTT. Its translation is CASSHGGNTGELFF.

The chain recombines TRBV5-6 with TRBJ1-1; D is perhaps TRBD1 (6 bases). Germline lookup yields CDR1 SGHDT and CDR2 YYEEEE. V dropped 6 bases and J dropped 0 bases, with 12 bases sitting between them. This CDR3 has 14 residues. The chain's CDR3 is CASIRGGLNTEAFF. Written as DNA, the CDR3 is TGTGCCAGCATCAGGGGTGGATTGAACACTGAAGCTTTCTTT.

The chain employs TRBV18 and TRBJ2-1, with 7 bases matching TRBD1. Trimming cost V 4 bases and J 3 bases; bases outside gene matches: 9. The CDR3 spans 16 residues. Looked up from germline, CDR1 is KGHSH and CDR2 is LQKENI. The CDR3 spells CASSRDREIYYNEQFF. The CDR3 coding sequence is TGTGCCAGCTCACGGGACAGAGAAATATACTACAATGAGCAGTTCTTC. Full variable domain (remainder filled in from reference TRBV18 and TRBJ2-1): NAGVMQNPRHLVRRRGQEARLRCSPMKGHSHVYWYRQLPEEGLKFMVYLQKENIIDESGMPKERFSAEFPKEGPSILRIQQVVRGDSAAYFCASSRDREIYYNEQFFGPGTRLTVL.

The genes are TRBV18 and TRBJ2-1, with D possibly being TRBD1 (6 bases). Deletions cut 4 bases from V and 9 bases from J, with 10 bases between. The length of the CDR3 is 12 residues. CDR1 and CDR2 (germline): KGHSH, LQKENI. In nucleotides, the CDR3 is TGTGCCAGCTCACAAACAGGGTTTGAGCAGTTCTTC. It is translated as CASSQTGFEQFF.

The chain couples TRBV25-1 to TRBJ1-1, with D possibly matching TRBD1 (6 bases). The length of the CDR3 is 16 residues. Looked up from germline, CDR1 is MGHDK and CDR2 is SYGVNS. Deletions cut 2 bases from V and 6 bases from J, with 19 bases between. The CDR3, as DNA: TGTGCCAGCAGTGAAGGTTTACAGGGACCCCTCTCTGAAGCTTTCTTT. This sequence encodes CASSEGLQGPLSEAFF.

V gene TRBV7-2 combines with J gene TRBJ2-2; 12 bases match TRBD2. CDR3 length: 15 residues. V dropped 5 bases and J dropped 5; count of bases not matched to a gene: 3. Germline V gene lookup returns CDR1 SGHTA and CDR2 FQGNSA. The CDR3 sequence is CASSPTSGGTGELFF. In DNA form, the CDR3 reads TGTGCCAGCAGCCCCACTAGCGGGGGGACCGGGGAGCTGTTTTTT.